This entry lists 30 T cell receptor beta chains sequenced from one sample in a study of blood T cell repertoires in COVID-19. Sequencing used immunoSEQ multiplex PCR; TCRdb keeps in-frame clones, though not all of them. Altogether about 140,000 clones are present, 85% to 90% being singletons, with the ten largest covering over 5%. Sequencing used peripheral blood. The receptor source for this set is a human donor in a cohort sampled during active COVID-19.

The CDR3 DNA reads TGTGCCAGCAGCTTAGGGGCTAGCGGGTTGTACGAGCAGTACTTC. The encoded protein is CASSLGASGLYEQYF. This chain links TRBV7-3 with TRBJ2-7; 8 bases are shared with TRBD2. Germline V CDR1 and CDR2: SGHTA, FQGTGA. CDR3 length: 15 amino acids. The V segment lost 2 bases and the J segment 4 bases; nucleotides outside the gene matches: 7.

The chain combines TRBV7-2 with TRBJ2-1; 14 bases agree with TRBD2. Trimming took 1 base from V and 6 from J; bases not matched to a gene: 2. This CDR3 region has 16 residues. Germline CDR1 and CDR2: SGHTA and FQGNSA. CDR3 nucleotide sequence: TGTGCCAGCAGCTTAGGGGGACTAGCGGGAGTCAATGAGCAGTTCTTC. Protein sequence: CASSLGGLAGVNEQFF.

V usage is TRBV11-2 and J usage is TRBJ2-4; D is possibly TRBD1 (6 bases). The V gene's germline CDR1 is SGHAT and CDR2 FQNNGV. The CDR3 extends over 14 amino acids. With 4 bases removed from V and 3 bases from J, the gap between germline ends came to 10 bases. DNA for the CDR3: TGTGCCAGCAGCTCAGGGGTTGGCAAAAACATTCAGTACTTC. Encoded protein: CASSSGVGKNIQYF.

The chain recombines TRBV11-2 with TRBJ2-1; weak D call: TRBD2 (6 bases). Germline V lookup: CDR1 SGHAT, CDR2 FQNNGV. This CDR3 region has 15 residues. Trimming took 2 bases from V and 8 from J, leaving 16 bases between them. This CDR3 reads CASSLTGGPMDEQFF. In DNA form, the CDR3 reads TGTGCCAGCAGCTTAACCGGGGGTCCTATGGATGAGCAGTTCTTC. The complete variable domain, with remaining parts taken from reference TRBV11-2 and TRBJ2-1, reads EAGVAQSPRYKIIEKRQSVAFWCNPISGHATLYWYQQILGQGPKLLIQFQNNGVVDDSQLPKDRFSAERLKGVDSTLKIQPAKLEDSAVYLCASSLTGGPMDEQFFGPGTRLTVL.

V gene TRBV7-9 combines with J gene TRBJ2-1; the D is unclear. The V and J ends lost 1 base and 8 bases respectively, with 21 bases between them. The CDR3 runs 17 residues. Germline lookup yields CDR1 SEHNR and CDR2 FQNEAQ (reference sequence). The CDR3 loop reads CASSLVLDVWYLDEQFF. CDR3 nucleotide sequence: TGTGCCAGCAGCTTAGTGTTAGATGTTTGGTACTTAGATGAGCAGTTCTTC.

The CDR3 loop is CASSPLGQGDQPQHF. CDR3 bases: TGTGCCAGCAGCCCTCTAGGACAGGGCGATCAGCCCCAGCATTTT. The V and J genes are TRBV28 and TRBJ1-5, with 8 positions matching TRBD1. This CDR3 is built from 15 residues. CDR1 and CDR2 (germline): MDHEN, SYDVKM. V lost 6 bases and J lost 5; bases outside the gene matches: 9.

The chain employs TRBV5-1 and TRBJ2-6, with 16 positions matching TRBD2. CDR1 is SGHRS, CDR2 YFSETQ, per germline. V lost 7 bases to trimming and J lost 0 bases; unmatched junction nucleotides: 7. This CDR3 region has 19 residues. Here the CDR3 DNA reads TGCGCCAGCGGTGGTGGGACTAGCGGGAGGGCCTCTGGGGCCAACGTCCTGACTTTC. It codes for CASGGGTSGRASGANVLTF.

This sequence joins TRBV7-9 and TRBJ1-3; no clear D. Germline CDR1 and CDR2: SEHNR and FQNEAQ (reference sequence). V was shortened by 6 bases and J by 0 bases, with 6 bases between the two germline ends. This CDR3 spans 13 amino acids. CDR3 in amino acids: CASSPSSGNTIYF. The CDR3 coding sequence is TGTGCCAGCAGTCCCAGCTCTGGAAACACCATATATTTT.

This clone was counted once. This chain links TRBV5-1 with TRBJ2-7; 9 nucleotides match TRBD1. The V and J ends lost 5 bases and 4 bases, in that order; junction bases with no gene match: 7. The CDR3 extends over 14 amino acids. Germline V gene lookup returns CDR1 SGHRS and CDR2 YFSETQ. CDR3 bases: TGCGCCAGCAGGTCCGGGACAGGGATTTACGAGCAGTACTTC. Translating it yields CASRSGTGIYEQYF.

DNA of the CDR3: TGTGCCAGCAGCACCGTAACAGGGGGCAACACTGAAGCTTTCTTT. Translating gives CASSTVTGGNTEAFF. The genes are TRBV28 and TRBJ1-1; 9 bases match TRBD1. With V trimmed by 6 bases and J by 2 bases, 7 bases remained unmatched. The CDR3 consists of 15 residues. Germline CDR1 and CDR2: MDHEN and SYDVKM.

The rearrangement joins TRBV5-5 to TRBJ2-2; D perhaps matches TRBD2 (7 bases). Germline CDR1 SGHKS, CDR2 YYEKEE (reference sequence). The CDR3 contains 15 residues. Trimming shortened V by 0 bases and J by 3 bases, and 9 bases separated the two germline ends. The CDR3 sequence is CASSLEGGDTGELFF. Written as DNA, the CDR3 is TGTGCCAGCAGCTTGGAAGGGGGGGACACCGGGGAGCTGTTTTTT. Looking up the rest from reference TRBV5-5 and TRBJ2-2 gives the full variable domain: DAGVTQSPTHLIKTRGQQVTLRCSPISGHKSVSWYQQVLGQGPQFIFQYYEKEERGRGNFPDRFSARQFPNYSSELNVNALLLGDSALYLCASSLEGGDTGELFFGEGSRLTVL.

The V call is TRBV27, the J call TRBJ2-1; possible D gene TRBD2, 5 bases. Looked up from germline, CDR1 is MNHEY and CDR2 is SMNVEV (reference sequence). The CDR3 covers 15 residues. V lost 5 bases and J lost 7, with 18 bases in between. DNA for the CDR3: TGTGCCAGCAGTCCCTTGACCGGGGTTGGAAATGAGCAGTTCTTC. Its translation: CASSPLTGVGNEQFF.

V gene TRBV2 combines with J gene TRBJ1-2; TRBD1 agrees at 11 bases. This CDR3 region has 14 residues. Trimming took 5 bases from V and 4 from J; bases not matched to a gene: 3. Germline V CDR1 and CDR2: SNHLY, FYNNEI. The CDR3 DNA reads TGTGCCAGCAGTCCCGGGACAGGGGGCTATGGCTACACCTTC. Protein product: CASSPGTGGYGYTF.

This rearrangement joins TRBV5-1 to TRBJ2-3; 8 bases align to TRBD1. The CDR3 sequence is 15 residues long. Unmatched junction bases numbered 1, after V lost 0 bases and J lost 1 base. CDR1 is SGHRS, CDR2 YFSETQ, per germline. This CDR3 is CASSLVGQGTDTQYF. DNA for the CDR3: TGCGCCAGCAGCTTGGTGGGACAGGGCACAGATACGCAGTATTTT. Variable domain in full (rest from reference TRBV5-1 and TRBJ2-3): KAGVTQTPRYLIKTRGQQVTLSCSPISGHRSVSWYQQTPGQGLQFLFEYFSETQRNKGNFPGRFSGRQFSNSRSEMNVSTLELGDSALYLCASSLVGQGTDTQYFGPGTRLTVL.

Only one count was recorded for this clone. CDR3: CASSFGQFNQPQHF. The CDR3, as DNA: TGTGCCAGCAGTTTCGGACAGTTCAATCAGCCCCAGCATTTT. This sequence joins TRBV2 and TRBJ1-5, with D maybe TRBD1 (6 bases). The germline V gene has CDR1 SNHLY and CDR2 FYNNEI. Deletions cut 5 bases from V and 3 bases from J, with 11 bases between. The CDR3 runs to 14 residues.

This clone was observed many times. The chain has TRBV3-1 (or the pseudogene TRBV3-2) and TRBJ1-3, with unresolved D. The CDR3 contains 15 residues. The germline V gene has CDR1 LGHDT and CDR2 YNNKEL (reference sequence). V lost 6 bases and J lost 2, with 14 bases in between. The CDR3 sequence is CASRATQVTGNTIYF. DNA of the CDR3: TGTGCCAGCAGGGCCACCCAGGTAACTGGAAACACCATATATTTT.

The CDR3 DNA is TGTGCCAGCAGGGCTATAGGACAGGGCGAACCCCAGCATTTT. It codes for CASRAIGQGEPQHF. The chain recombines TRBV2 with TRBJ1-5, with 8 nucleotides matching TRBD1. Germline trimming cut 6 bases from V and 10 bases from J; bases unmatched to any gene: 11. The germline V gene encodes CDR1 SNHLY and CDR2 FYNNEI. This CDR3 comprises 14 residues.

The gene calls are TRBV5-1 and TRBJ1-1, with D uncertain. Germline CDR1 is SGHRS and CDR2 is YFSETQ. Trimming took off 0 bases at V and 4 bases at J, with 10 bases between the two ends. The CDR3 is 14 amino acids. DNA for the CDR3: TGCGCCAGCAGCTTGGTCTCGGAGGGCACTGAAGCTTTCTTT. Translation gives CASSLVSEGTEAFF.

The genes are TRBV15 and TRBJ2-5, with 8 nucleotides matching TRBD2. The ends lost 5 bases at V and 3 bases at J; junction bases unmatched: 17. Germline loops: CDR1 LNHNV, CDR2 YYDKDF (reference sequence). This CDR3 is 18 amino acids long. CDR3 protein: CATSLPTSGSGKEETQYF. The CDR3 bases are TGTGCCACCAGCCTCCCGACGAGCGGGAGCGGCAAGGAAGAGACCCAGTACTTC.

This sequence joins TRBV5-1 and TRBJ2-7, with TRBD2 as a possible D gene (6 bases). Trimming cost V 4 bases and J 3 bases, with 17 bases left between them. This CDR3 spans 15 amino acids. CDR1 SGHRS and CDR2 YFSETQ come from the germline V gene. Written as DNA, the CDR3 is TGCGCCAGCAGCCCCCTGGGACTGTCTAACTACGAGCAGTACTTC. This codes for CASSPLGLSNYEQYF.

This chain joins TRBV28 and TRBJ2-7, with 12 bases identical to TRBD2. The V and J ends lost 5 bases and 3 bases, in that order; junction bases with no gene match: 11. Germline CDR1 and CDR2: MDHEN and SYDVKM. This CDR3 has 17 amino acids. This CDR3 reads CASSQLAGGARIYEQYF. CDR3 DNA sequence: TGTGCCAGCAGTCAACTAGCGGGAGGTGCCAGGATCTACGAGCAGTACTTC.

The chain has TRBV28 and TRBJ1-4; 9 bases map to TRBD1. The CDR3 is 15 amino acids. Germline V gene lookup returns CDR1 MDHEN and CDR2 SYDVKM. V was pared by 5 bases and J by 6 bases, with 7 bases of the junction left unmatched. CDR3 loop: CASSPRDRVHEKLFF. CDR3 bases: TGTGCCAGCAGTCCCCGGGACAGGGTCCATGAAAAACTGTTTTTT. Full variable domain (remainder filled in from reference TRBV28 and TRBJ1-4): DVKVTQSSRYLVKRTGEKVFLECVQDMDHENMFWYRQDPGLGLRLIYFSYDVKMKEKGDIPEGYSVSREKKERFSLILESASTNQTSMYLCASSPRDRVHEKLFFGSGTQLSVL.

The chain is built from TRBV6-1 and TRBJ1-5; no firm D call. CDR1 and CDR2 (germline): MNHNS, SASEGT. V lost 1 base, J lost 5 bases, and 6 bases lay in between. This CDR3 has 13 residues. CDR3 sequence reads: CASSEVTDQPQHF. CDR3 DNA sequence: TGTGCCAGCAGTGAAGTTACAGATCAGCCCCAGCATTTT.

V and J are TRBV5-4 and TRBJ1-3; maybe TRBD1 (5 bases). CDR1 and CDR2 (germline): SGHNT, YYREEE (reference sequence). This CDR3 has 13 amino acids. Trimming stripped 2 bases from V and 4 bases from J, with 7 bases between. CDR3 DNA sequence: TGTGCCAGCAGCTTTAAGGGGGGAAACACCATATATTTT. Encoded protein: CASSFKGGNTIYF.

V and J are TRBV18 and TRBJ1-2; 8 bases align to TRBD1. The CDR3 runs to 13 residues. Germline loops: CDR1 KGHSH, CDR2 LQKENI. V gave up 3 bases and J gave up 8 bases; unmatched junction bases: 5. CDR3 in DNA: TGTGCCAGCTCACCGGACAGGGCTTACGGCTACACCTTC. Amino acid sequence: CASSPDRAYGYTF.

The CDR3: CASSAAGVGELFF. Written as DNA, the CDR3 is TGTGCCAGCAGCGCAGCGGGGGTCGGGGAGCTGTTTTTT. V is TRBV7-9 and J is TRBJ2-2, with 8 bases that match TRBD2. This CDR3 region has 13 residues. With 5 bases clipped from V and 7 bases from J, the junction kept 3 bases outside the gene matches. Germline lookup yields CDR1 SEHNR and CDR2 FQNEAQ (reference sequence).

The rearrangement links TRBV5-1 to TRBJ2-7; D may be TRBD2 (6 bases). This CDR3 has 18 residues. Deletions cut 0 bases from V and 3 bases from J, with 22 bases between. Germline CDR1 is SGHRS and CDR2 is YFSETQ. In DNA, the CDR3 is TGCGCCAGCAGCTTGGCTGGCGGTACAGGTCTGGGGGGCTACGAGCAGTACTTC. Residues: CASSLAGGTGLGGYEQYF.

The chain joins TRBV9 to TRBJ2-7, with TRBD1 as a possible D gene (6 bases). The CDR3 consists of 14 residues. Trimming left V 3 bases short and J 7 bases short, with 17 bases between. The germline CDR1 and CDR2 sequences are SGDLS and YYNGEE. CDR3 protein: CASSARQVPGEQYF. The CDR3 DNA is TGTGCCAGCAGCGCCCGACAGGTTCCAGGAGAGCAGTACTTC. Complete variable domain (other parts from reference TRBV9 and TRBJ2-7): DSGVTQTPKHLITATGQRVTLRCSPRSGDLSVYWYQQSLDQGLQFLIQYYNGEERAKGNILERFSAQQFPDLHSELNLSSLELGDSALYFCASSARQVPGEQYFGPGTRLTVT.

The genes are TRBV28 and TRBJ1-4; 7 bases map to TRBD1. The germline V gene has CDR1 MDHEN and CDR2 SYDVKM. The CDR3 length is 15 residues. Losses at the gene ends were 6 bases for V and 8 bases for J; bases not matched to a gene: 12. The CDR3 reads CASSSAPDRAEKLFF. DNA for the CDR3: TGTGCCAGCAGCTCAGCCCCAGACAGGGCGGAAAAACTGTTTTTT.

The CDR3 spells CASSGAGTNTGELFF. Written as DNA, the CDR3 is TGTGCCAGCAGCGGAGCCGGGACAAACACCGGGGAGCTGTTTTTT. V is TRBV9 and J is TRBJ2-2; weak D call: TRBD1 (6 bases). Germline loops: CDR1 SGDLS, CDR2 YYNGEE. CDR3 size: 15 residues. The V and J ends lost 3 bases and 2 bases respectively, with 11 bases between them.